This T cell receptor (beta chain) was profiled in a study of T cell changes during pregnancy in multiple sclerosis. This CDR3 has 14 residues. The junction had 2 bases not matched to a gene; V was cut back by 0 bases and J by 2 bases. Germline assignment: CDR1 SGHKS and CDR2 YYEKEE (reference sequence). Produced via immunoSEQ multiplex PCR; TCRdb's table is partial and in-frame only. The table lists about 40,000 clones, approximately 94% of them singletons. Sequencing was performed on peripheral blood, taken in the third trimester of pregnancy. This receptor was obtained from a female donor with multiple sclerosis, enrolled in a pregnancy study. The chain couples TRBV5-5 to TRBJ2-7; TRBD1 matches at 7 bases. The CDR3 region is CASSLEGQAYEQYF. The CDR3 DNA follows: TGTGCCAGCAGCTTGGAAGGACAGGCCTACGAGCAGTACTTC.